This entry is about one T cell receptor (beta chain). This CDR3 spans 16 amino acids. The V and J ends lost 4 bases and 3 bases, in that order; junction bases with no gene match: 6. Germline V gives CDR1 SGHVS, CDR2 FNYEAQ. This sample is part of a study of blood T cell repertoires in COVID-19. Whole-study context: Both acute and convalescent COVID-19 samples were obtained from the United States, Italy and Spain.

As processed by the authors: Reference gene primer amplification yielded estimated nucleated cell counts. Sequenced by immunoSEQ multiplex PCR; TCRdb stores in-frame clones only, minus some. The DNA was the basis for D and trimming; V, J and clone size are from that table. Of approximately 76,000 clones in the sample, approximately 86% were seen once. The V gene is TRBV7-6, the J gene TRBJ1-1; 12 positions agree with TRBD1. The source of this sequence is a woman in her sixties or seventies with acute or convalescent COVID-19. The sequencing sample was made of peripheral blood. CDR3 protein: CASSSGTGGLHTEAFF. The CDR3, as DNA: TGTGCCAGCAGCTCCGGGACAGGGGGCCTCCACACTGAAGCTTTCTTT.